This entry lists 23 T cell receptor beta chains sequenced from one sample in a study of blood T cell repertoires in COVID-19. Data came from immunoSEQ multiplex PCR; TCRdb stores just in-frame clones and leaves some out. The sample yields 300,000 to 350,000 clones, just under 90% seen once. Source material: PBMCs or T cells enriched from blood (not recorded which). These receptors originate from a woman aged 25 to 45 who had recovered from COVID-19.

This clone was picked up one time. This chain joins TRBV5-1 and TRBJ1-1; D might be TRBD1 (6 bases). This CDR3 spans 15 amino acids. The ends were cut back, 0 bases at V and 0 bases at J, with 9 bases in the middle. Germline values: CDR1 SGHRS, CDR2 YFSETQ. The CDR3 loop is CASSLVGGLNTEAFF. The CDR3, as DNA: TGCGCCAGCAGCTTGGTTGGGGGCCTGAACACTGAAGCTTTCTTT.

This chain connects TRBV7-2 to TRBJ2-5; D is ambiguous. From germline, CDR1 is SGHTA and CDR2 FQGNSA. Trimming shortened V by 1 base and J by 7 bases, and 7 bases separated the two germline ends. The length of the CDR3 is 12 residues. CDR3 loop: CASSLVLGTQYF. The DNA for the CDR3 is TGTGCCAGCAGCTTAGTACTTGGGACCCAGTACTTC.

This clone was seen a single time. The chain combines TRBV7-9 with TRBJ1-4; D may be TRBD1 (6 bases). CDR3 length equals 12 residues. V was pared by 8 bases and J by 5 bases, with 9 bases between. Germline assignment: CDR1 SEHNR and CDR2 FQNEAQ (reference sequence). CDR3 loop: CASSGTNEKLFF. CDR3 nucleotide sequence: TGTGCCAGCTCGGGGACAAATGAAAAACTGTTTTTT.

The chain combines TRBV27 with TRBJ1-5; the match to TRBD1 covers 7 bases. The trim removed 6 bases at V and 9 bases at J, leaving 8 bases unmatched. Germline CDR1 MNHEY, CDR2 SMNVEV (reference sequence). This CDR3 is 13 amino acids long. The CDR3 nucleotides read TGTGCCAGCAGGCTGACAGGGCGGGGGCCCCAGCATTTT. Translating gives CASRLTGRGPQHF.

The chain combines TRBV24-1 with TRBJ1-5; D is possibly TRBD1 (6 bases). This CDR3 has 15 residues. With 7 bases removed from V and 1 base from J, the gap between germline ends came to 13 bases. From germline, CDR1 is KGHDR and CDR2 SFDVKD. The CDR3 region is CATSGGLGSNQPQHF. The CDR3 DNA follows: TGTGCCACCAGCGGGGGGCTCGGGAGCAATCAGCCCCAGCATTTT.

The chain combines TRBV7-9 with TRBJ2-2; tentatively, D is TRBD2 (6 bases). Between the trimmed V and J ends, which lost 5 bases and 4 bases, there was a span of 8 bases. The CDR3 has 13 amino acids. From germline, CDR1 is SEHNR and CDR2 FQNEAQ (reference sequence). The CDR3 region is CASSGGVTGELFF. The CDR3 DNA is TGTGCCAGCAGCGGAGGGGTCACCGGGGAGCTGTTTTTT.

This chain links TRBV4-1 with TRBJ2-7, with 11 bases lining up with TRBD2. This CDR3 is 17 amino acids long. After removal of 4 bases from V and 4 bases from J, the junction contained 12 bases not matched to a gene. The germline CDR1 and CDR2 sequences are MGHRA and YSYEKL. This CDR3 reads CASSRLLAGVALYEQYF. The DNA of the CDR3 is TGCGCCAGCAGCCGACTACTAGCGGGAGTGGCTTTATACGAGCAGTACTTC.

This chain connects TRBV20-1 to TRBJ2-7; no firm D call. With 3 bases removed from V and 6 bases from J, the gap between germline ends came to 12 bases. The CDR3 is 12 amino acids. Germline V gives CDR1 DFQATT, CDR2 SNEGSKA (reference sequence). CDR3 sequence: CSASLGSREQYF. The CDR3 DNA is TGCAGTGCTAGTTTGGGCAGTCGCGAGCAGTACTTC.

V and J are TRBV19 and TRBJ2-2; 7 bases map to TRBD2. V dropped 4 bases and J dropped 4; count of bases not matched to a gene: 6. This CDR3 comprises 15 residues. Germline CDR1 LNHDA, CDR2 SQIVND (reference sequence). The CDR3 coding sequence is TGTGCCAGTAGTAGGTACGGGACTATCACCGGGGAGCTGTTTTTT. Translated, it gives CASSRYGTITGELFF.

In this sample, this clone turned up a few times. The chain is built from TRBV30 and TRBJ2-7, with 10 bases matching TRBD2. This CDR3 region has 13 residues. V lost 4 bases and J lost 5; bases outside the gene matches: 5. Germline V gene sequence: CDR1 GTSNPN, CDR2 SVGIG (reference sequence). CDR3 in amino acids: CAWTYLAGDEQYF. CDR3 nucleotide sequence: TGTGCCTGGACCTACCTAGCGGGAGACGAGCAGTACTTC.

The J gene is TRBJ2-3, the V gene TRBV28; 12 bases agree with TRBD2. V gave up 6 bases and J gave up 2 bases; unmatched junction bases: 3. The CDR3 loop spans 15 amino acids. Germline CDR1 MDHEN, CDR2 SYDVKM. The CDR3 spells CASSWTSGATDTQYF. The CDR3 DNA reads as TGTGCCAGCAGCTGGACTAGCGGGGCCACAGATACGCAGTATTTT.

Comment on this clone: Other DNA sequences within the sample encode an identical CDR3. This rearrangement joins TRBV5-4 to TRBJ2-3; D is ambiguous. The CDR3 is 12 amino acids. Germline CDR1 and CDR2: SGHNT and YYREEE (reference sequence). The V end was cut by 4 bases, the J end by 0 bases, with 3 bases between. CDR3 in amino acids: CASSLSTDTQYF. In nucleotides, the CDR3 is TGTGCCAGCAGCCTGAGCACAGATACGCAGTATTTT. The full variable domain, with the rest looked up from reference TRBV5-4 and TRBJ2-3, is ETGVTQSPTHLIKTRGQQVTLRCSSQSGHNTVSWYQQALGQGPQFIFQYYREEENGRGNFPPRFSGLQFPNYSSELNVNALELDDSALYLCASSLSTDTQYFGPGTRLTVL.

The genes are TRBV28 and TRBJ1-1; 11 nucleotides line up with TRBD1. The J segment lost 4 bases and the V segment lost 6 bases, leaving 10 bases of the junction unmatched. The CDR3 is made up of 16 amino acids. Germline-derived CDR1 and CDR2 are MDHEN and SYDVKM. CDR3 in DNA: TGTGCCAGCAGAAGAAGGACAGGGGGCTGGGGCACTGAAGCTTTCTTT. It yields the protein CASRRRTGGWGTEAFF.

V and J are TRBV10-3 and TRBJ2-1, with 11 bases fitting TRBD2. Per the germline V gene, CDR1 is ENHRY and CDR2 is SYGVKD. V was clipped by 4 bases and J by 10 bases; unmatched bases: 6. The CDR3 sequence is 14 residues long. In nucleotides, the CDR3 is TGTGCCATCAGTGGACTAGCGGGAAGGGGGGAGCAGTTCTTC. It encodes CAISGLAGRGEQFF.

V gene TRBV30 combines with J gene TRBJ2-2; no definite D call. The CDR3 contains 12 residues. The V and J ends lost 1 base and 6 bases respectively, with 6 bases between them. Germline-derived CDR1 and CDR2 are GTSNPN and SVGIG (reference sequence). CDR3 DNA: TGTGCCTGGAGTGCAGGCTCCGGGGAGCTGTTTTTT. Translated: CAWSAGSGELFF.

This chain uses TRBV6-5 with TRBJ2-7; TRBD2 agrees at 11 bases. Germline V lookup: CDR1 MNHEY, CDR2 SVGAGI. The CDR3 totals 15 residues. Trimming removed 6 bases from V and 3 bases from J; junction bases left unmatched: 7. CDR3 loop: CASRLTGLADYEQYF. Written as DNA, the CDR3 is TGTGCCAGCAGGTTAACGGGACTAGCGGACTACGAGCAGTACTTC.

The chain joins TRBV7-9 to TRBJ2-5; tentatively, D is TRBD1 (6 bases). The CDR3 has 13 residues. Germline CDR1 reads SEHNR; CDR2 reads FQNEAQ (reference sequence). V lost 5 bases, J lost 2 bases, and 9 bases lay in between. Here the CDR3 reads CASSTTGQETQYF. In nucleotides, the CDR3 is TGTGCCAGCAGCACTACAGGGCAAGAGACCCAGTACTTC.

The chain links TRBV5-5 to TRBJ2-5; D is perhaps TRBD2 (6 bases). This CDR3 contains 15 residues. Between the trimmed V and J ends, which lost 0 bases and 4 bases, there was a span of 13 bases. Germline V gives CDR1 SGHKS, CDR2 YYEKEE (reference sequence). Here the CDR3 reads CASSLGALARETQYF. The CDR3 DNA sequence: TGTGCCAGCAGCTTGGGAGCGCTAGCGAGAGAGACCCAGTACTTC.

The V gene is TRBV28, the J gene TRBJ2-1, with a weak D call TRBD2 (5 bases). This CDR3 is 16 amino acids long. The ends were cut back, 7 bases at V and 2 bases at J, with 18 bases in the middle. From germline, CDR1 is MDHEN and CDR2 SYDVKM. CDR3 nucleotide sequence: TGTGCCAGCACCAAACCACAGCCAGCGGCCTACAATGAGCAGTTCTTC. Translating it yields CASTKPQPAAYNEQFF.

This chain uses TRBV28 with TRBJ1-6; no firm D call. Germline V gene lookup returns CDR1 MDHEN and CDR2 SYDVKM. V was cut by 2 bases and J by 4 bases, with 6 bases left in between. The CDR3 is 14 amino acids. The DNA of the CDR3 is TGTGCCAGCAGTTTAGGGGAGTATAATTCACCCCTCCACTTT. This gives the protein CASSLGEYNSPLHF.

The chain combines TRBV5-1 with TRBJ2-7; the D is unclear. Germline values: CDR1 SGHRS, CDR2 YFSETQ. Trimming cost V 0 bases and J 3 bases, with 10 bases left between them. The CDR3 spans 14 residues. CDR3 loop: CASSLGPDIYEQYF. The CDR3 DNA reads TGCGCCAGCAGCTTGGGGCCCGACATCTACGAGCAGTACTTC.

The chain carries TRBV5-4 and TRBJ2-7; 11 bases are a match to TRBD2. CDR3 length: 16 amino acids. Trimming took 3 bases from V and 0 from J; bases not matched to a gene: 5. Germline CDR1 SGHNT, CDR2 YYREEE (reference sequence). This CDR3 reads CASSSFGTSGSYEQYF. The CDR3 coding sequence is TGTGCCAGCAGCTCATTCGGGACTAGCGGCTCCTACGAGCAGTACTTC. Full variable domain (missing parts from reference TRBV5-4 and TRBJ2-7): ETGVTQSPTHLIKTRGQQVTLRCSSQSGHNTVSWYQQALGQGPQFIFQYYREEENGRGNFPPRFSGLQFPNYSSELNVNALELDDSALYLCASSSFGTSGSYEQYFGPGTRLTVT.

The V gene is TRBV7-6, the J gene TRBJ2-2; 13 positions agree with TRBD2. The CDR3 has 17 residues. J gave up 5 bases and V 4 bases, and 7 bases lay outside the gene matches. Germline lookup yields CDR1 SGHVS and CDR2 FNYEAQ. CDR3 sequence (DNA): TGTGCCAGCAGCTCCCGACTAGCGGGAGGCCAGACCGGGGAGCTGTTTTTT. It specifies CASSSRLAGGQTGELFF.